These 28 T cell receptor beta chains were sequenced from one sample in a study of CDR3 diversity in severe acne. MiXCR, run by TCRdb on the PCR reads, gives a single entry per CDR3 protein. The sample shows fewer than 100,000 distinct CDR3 sequences, around 53% of them seen only once. What was sequenced was blood. The source of these receptors is a male donor in good health, without acne.

This chain links TRBV25-1 with TRBJ2-7; 9 bases map to TRBD1. J was trimmed by 1 base and V by 5 bases; bases with no gene match: 6. Germline-derived CDR1 and CDR2 are MGHDK and SYGVNS. The CDR3 runs to 15 residues. The CDR3 protein is CASSSSGTGSYEQYF. The CDR3 coding sequence is TGTGCCAGCAGTAGCTCCGGGACAGGGTCCTACGAGCAGTACTTC.

Concerning this clonotype: A much larger clonotype is one base distant, so this may be a read error. V and J are TRBV29-1 and TRBJ1-2; D gene uncertain. CDR3 length equals 11 residues. Germline CDR1 SQVTM, CDR2 ANQGSEA. Trimming took 3 bases from V and 7 from J, leaving 9 bases between them. CDR3 sequence reads: CSVDTWGGYTF. For the CDR3, the DNA is TGCAGCGTTGACACTTGGGGTGGCTACACCTTC.

This clonotype is termed medium-sized (0.01 to 0.1%). The chain employs TRBV5-1 and TRBJ1-6, with 9 positions matching TRBD1. The CDR3 covers 15 residues. The germline V gene has CDR1 SGHRS and CDR2 YFSETQ. V gave up 3 bases and J gave up 8 bases; unmatched junction bases: 6. The CDR3 sequence: CASSSSGTGHSPLHF. The DNA for the CDR3 is TGCGCCAGCAGCTCGTCCGGGACAGGGCATTCACCCCTCCACTTT.

This clonotype is classed as medium-sized. This rearrangement joins TRBV7-9 to TRBJ2-7, with D perhaps assigned TRBD1 or TRBD2 (5 bases each). The germline V gene has CDR1 SEHNR and CDR2 FQNEAQ (reference sequence). The CDR3 runs to 15 residues. V dropped 7 bases and J dropped 3 bases, with 19 bases sitting between them. CDR3 protein: CASTTRGQGDYEQYF. In DNA form, the CDR3 reads TGTGCCAGCACCACCCGGGGTCAGGGAGACTACGAGCAGTACTTC. Using reference TRBV7-9 and TRBJ2-7 for the parts outside the CDR3, the full variable domain is DTGVSQNPRHKITKRGQNVTFRCDPISEHNRLYWYRQTLGQGPEFLTYFQNEAQLEKSRLLSDRFSAERPKGSFSTLEIQRTEQGDSAMYLCASTTRGQGDYEQYFGPGTRLTVT.

Notes on this clonotype: Since a much larger clone is just one base distant, this may be a read error. CDR3 nucleotide sequence: TGTGCCGGTAGCGGGGGACTCAATCAGCCCCAGCATTTT. It is translated as CAGSGGLNQPQHF. V usage is TRBV19 and J usage is TRBJ1-5, with a tentative D call TRBD1 (5 bases). The CDR3 is 13 amino acids. Germline-derived CDR1 and CDR2 are LNHDA and SQIVND (reference sequence).

At least ten counts were recorded for this clonotype. V is TRBV5-8 and J is TRBJ1-1; the match to TRBD1 covers 9 bases. Germline CDR1 is SGHTS and CDR2 is YDEGEE. Unmatched junction bases numbered 7, after V lost 9 bases and J lost 4 bases. The CDR3 sequence is 13 residues long. DNA for the CDR3: TGTGCCATCAGGGGGACAGGGAGCACTGAAGCTTTCTTT. Translation: CAIRGTGSTEAFF.

The chain couples TRBV29-1 to TRBJ1-1, with 7 bases that match TRBD1. The CDR3 contains 13 residues. Trimming cost V 4 bases and J 3 bases; bases outside gene matches: 5. CDR1 SQVTM and CDR2 ANQGSEA come from the germline V gene. The CDR3 here is CSVAAGGYTEAFF. CDR3 bases: TGCAGCGTTGCCGCAGGGGGATACACTGAAGCTTTCTTT. Full variable domain (missing parts from reference TRBV29-1 and TRBJ1-1): SAVISQKPSRDICQRGTSLTIQCQVDSQVTMMFWYRQQPGQSLTLIATANQGSEATYESGFVIDKFPISRPNLTFSTLTVSNMSPEDSSIYLCSVAAGGYTEAFFGQGTRLTVV.

The chain carries TRBV19 and TRBJ1-1; 11 bases line up with TRBD1. The germline V gene has CDR1 LNHDA and CDR2 SQIVND (reference sequence). The CDR3 spans 15 residues. V trimming: 1 base; J trimming: 4 bases; junction bases outside the gene matches: 2. The CDR3: CASSIGGTGGTEAFF. Written as DNA, the CDR3 is TGTGCCAGTAGTATAGGGGGGACAGGGGGCACTGAAGCTTTCTTT.

The chain uses TRBV7-2 and TRBJ1-1; D is uncertain. Germline values: CDR1 SGHTA, CDR2 FQGNSA. The CDR3 is 16 residues long. Trimming took 4 bases from V and 0 from J, leaving 15 bases between them. The CDR3 loop reads CASSSIATELNTEAFF. CDR3 DNA: TGTGCCAGCAGCTCAATTGCTACAGAGCTGAACACTGAAGCTTTCTTT.

This chain joins TRBV20-1 and TRBJ1-5; 7 bases agree with TRBD1. The CDR3 covers 13 residues. From germline, CDR1 is DFQATT and CDR2 SNEGSKA (reference sequence). The CDR3 DNA is TGCAGCGAACCGACAGGGTTCAGGCAGCCCCAGCATTTT. Encoded protein: CSEPTGFRQPQHF.

The chain joins TRBV6-1 to TRBJ2-2, with 8 nucleotides matching TRBD2. Trimming took 0 bases from V and 0 from J; bases not matched to a gene: 0. The CDR3 covers 16 residues. The germline V gene has CDR1 MNHNS and CDR2 SASEGT. The CDR3 is CASSEASGANTGELFF. CDR3 sequence (DNA): TGTGCCAGCAGTGAAGCTAGCGGGGCGAACACCGGGGAGCTGTTTTTT.

This clonotype was found a few times. The chain links TRBV5-1 to TRBJ1-1, with D possibly TRBD1 on 6 matching bases. The CDR3 loop spans 14 amino acids. Per germline, CDR1 SGHRS and CDR2 YFSETQ. V lost 4 bases, J lost 0 bases, and 10 bases lay in between. The CDR3, as DNA: TGCGCCAGCAGCCTCAGGGGAATGAACACTGAAGCTTTCTTT. Translated, it gives CASSLRGMNTEAFF.

The V and J genes are TRBV29-1 and TRBJ2-1; D possibly corresponds to TRBD1 (6 bases). Per germline, CDR1 SQVTM and CDR2 ANQGSEA. Trimming pared 6 bases from V and 6 bases from J, leaving 12 bases between. The length of the CDR3 is 12 residues. The CDR3 region is CSVDGQTNEQFF. DNA for the CDR3: TGCAGCGTCGACGGACAGACCAATGAGCAGTTCTTC.

The gene calls are TRBV7-6 and TRBJ1-4; the D gene is possibly TRBD1 (5 bases). Germline CDR1 reads SGHVS; CDR2 reads FNYEAQ. The CDR3 is 17 amino acids. Trimming cost V 0 bases and J 3 bases, with 14 bases left between them. CDR3 nucleotides: TGTGCCAGCAGCTTAGCGCTGGGGGGTACGGCTAATGAAAAACTGTTTTTT. Translating it yields CASSLALGGTANEKLFF.

This clonotype was recorded many times. The chain joins TRBV5-1 to TRBJ1-2; D unclear. V shed 2 bases and J shed 2 bases, with 16 bases lying between them. The V gene's germline CDR1 is SGHRS and CDR2 YFSETQ. This CDR3 has 16 residues. In nucleotides, the CDR3 is TGCGCCAGCAGCTTATCGGACCCAAGGTGGAACTATGGCTACACCTTC. Translating gives CASSLSDPRWNYGYTF.

The V gene is TRBV6-5, the J gene TRBJ2-7, with TRBD2 matching over 8 bases. This CDR3 is built from 13 residues. V lost 7 bases to trimming and J lost 7 bases; unmatched junction nucleotides: 9. The V gene's germline CDR1 is MNHEY and CDR2 SVGAGI. DNA for the CDR3: TGTGCCAGCAACCCCGGGGGGGTGGGAGAGCAGTACTTC. Translation: CASNPGGVGEQYF.

The V call is TRBV2, the J call TRBJ1-5; no reliable D call. V was clipped by 2 bases and J by 0 bases, with 11 bases between them. Germline lookup yields CDR1 SNHLY and CDR2 FYNNEI. The CDR3 sequence is 16 residues long. CDR3 residues: CASSELSGYSNQPQHF. The CDR3, as DNA: TGTGCCAGCAGTGAATTGTCGGGGTATAGCAATCAGCCCCAGCATTTT. Combining the CDR3 with reference TRBV2 and TRBJ1-5 gives the whole variable domain EPEVTQTPSHQVTQMGQEVILRCVPISNHLYFYWYRQILGQKVEFLVSFYNNEISEKSEIFDDQFSVERPDGSNFTLKIRSTKLEDSAMYFCASSELSGYSNQPQHFGDGTRLSIL.

This clonotype was seen a handful of times. The CDR3 nucleotides read TGTGCCAGCAGTTACGACTTCTATGGCTACACCTTC. Translating gives CASSYDFYGYTF. The chain carries TRBV6-5 and TRBJ1-2; D gene ambiguous. V shed 2 bases and J shed 4 bases, with 5 bases lying between them. Germline V gene data show CDR1 as MNHEY and CDR2 as SVGAGI. This CDR3 contains 12 residues.

This clonotype was recorded many times. A read error may produce the germline difference seen at one junction end. The CDR3 region has the DNA TGTGCTAGCAGCCCTGGACAGGGACAGGCAGATACGCAGTATTTT. This gives the protein CASSPGQGQADTQYF. The chain carries TRBV7-7 and TRBJ2-3, with 8 bases that match TRBD1. The CDR3 loop spans 15 amino acids. The germline V gene encodes CDR1 SSHAT and CDR2 FNYEAQ (reference sequence).

The V gene is TRBV20-1, the J gene TRBJ2-7, with 10 nucleotides matching TRBD2. The CDR3 extends over 16 amino acids. Germline assignment: CDR1 DFQATT and CDR2 SNEGSKA (reference sequence). After removal of 0 bases from V and 5 bases from J, the junction contained 10 bases not matched to a gene. The CDR3 coding sequence is TGCAGTGCTAGAGAACCTAGCGGGAGCGGCAGGAACGAGCAGTACTTC. Amino acid sequence: CSAREPSGSGRNEQYF.

The sample holds many counts of this clonotype. This may stem from a read error, because a much larger clone lies one nucleotide away. The missing conserved phenylalanine or tryptophan at the end of this CDR3 makes a read error likely. V and J are TRBV6-5 and TRBJ2-7, with 12 bases aligning to TRBD2. The germline V gene has CDR1 MNHEY and CDR2 SVGAGI. V shed 5 bases, J shed 1 base, and the junction held 3 bases outside the gene matches. CDR3 length: 15 residues. The CDR3, as DNA: TGTGCCAGCAGTAACGGACTAGCGGGGTCCTACGAGCAGTACCTC. It specifies CASSNGLAGSYEQYL.

By sample fraction, this clonotype is medium-sized. V and J are TRBV20-1 and TRBJ2-7, with TRBD2 matching 11 bases. This CDR3 has 16 amino acids. CDR1 and CDR2 (germline): DFQATT, SNEGSKA (reference sequence). With V trimmed by 2 bases and J by 2 bases, 8 bases remained unmatched. In nucleotides, the CDR3 is TGCAGTGCTAGACCCAATAGCGGGAGGGCCACCTACGAGCAGTACTTC. Encoded protein: CSARPNSGRATYEQYF.

This clonotype was detected ten times or more. CDR3 coding DNA: TGTGCCAGCAGCTTGGGGCTAGCGGTTTTCTACGAGCAGTACTTC. Translated, it gives CASSLGLAVFYEQYF. V is TRBV5-6 and J is TRBJ2-7, with TRBD2 matching 7 bases. Germline loops: CDR1 SGHDT, CDR2 YYEEEE. V gave up 0 bases and J gave up 3 bases; unmatched junction bases: 6. This CDR3 spans 15 amino acids.

By its share, this clonotype is medium-sized. The rearrangement links TRBV20-1 to TRBJ2-1, with 8 nucleotides matching TRBD2. The V gene end was trimmed by 7 bases and the J gene end by 12 bases; junction bases not matched to a gene: 11. This CDR3 spans 12 amino acids. Germline V lookup: CDR1 DFQATT, CDR2 SNEGSKA (reference sequence). CDR3 nucleotide sequence: TGCAGTGTGAGGACTAGCAGTTCGTCGCAGTTCTTC. This translates into CSVRTSSSSQFF.

The rearrangement links TRBV11-2 to TRBJ2-7; 8 nucleotides match TRBD1. This CDR3 is 14 amino acids long. V lost 5 bases to trimming and J lost 3 bases; unmatched junction nucleotides: 6. Germline CDR1 is SGHAT and CDR2 is FQNNGV. The CDR3 coding sequence is TGTGCCAGCAGCCTCCAGGGGGCTGGCTACGAGCAGTACTTC. Its translation is CASSLQGAGYEQYF.

The J gene is TRBJ2-7, the V gene TRBV29-1; either TRBD1 or TRBD2 may fit D (5 bases each). The CDR3 length is 11 residues. Trimming removed 4 bases at V and 7 bases at J, with 11 bases between. The germline gives CDR1 SQVTM, CDR2 ANQGSEA. As DNA, the CDR3 is TGCAGCGTTGTGGGGGAGTGGGAGCAGTACTTC. It translates to CSVVGEWEQYF.

This rearrangement joins TRBV12-5 to TRBJ2-5; D ambiguous. CDR3 length equals 15 residues. Trimming cost V 0 bases and J 2 bases, with 10 bases left between them. From germline, CDR1 is LGHNT and CDR2 FRNRAP. The CDR3 nucleotides read TGTGCTAGTGGTTTGGTTCCCCTTCAGCAAGAGACCCAGTACTTC. It specifies CASGLVPLQQETQYF. The full variable domain, with the rest looked up from reference TRBV12-5 and TRBJ2-5, is DARVTQTPRHKVTEMGQEVTMRCQPILGHNTVFWYRQTMMQGLELLAYFRNRAPLDDSGMPKDRFSAEMPDATLATLKIQPSEPRDSAVYFCASGLVPLQQETQYFGPGTRLLVL.

The chain joins TRBV27 to TRBJ2-7; D tentatively fits TRBD1 or TRBD2 (5 bases each). V lost 8 bases, J lost 4 bases, and 9 bases lay in between. CDR1 is MNHEY, CDR2 SMNVEV, per germline (reference sequence). This CDR3 has 11 residues. DNA of the CDR3: TGTGCCAGCGGGGACCTTTACGAGCAGTACTTC. The encoded protein is CASGDLYEQYF.